This T cell receptor (beta chain) came from a study of cytomegalovirus exposure and HLA in healthy donors. General study findings and limits: Approximately 18,000 TCR beta sequences were associated with HLA alleles at 0.05 false discovery rate in a later analysis.

This clone was observed a few times. The antigen is undetermined. The PCR made use of 60 Vbeta and 13 Jbeta primers. Repertoires were generated with immunoSEQ multiplex PCR, while TCRdb's copy carries only in-frame clones and drops some. The repertoire has around 99,000 clones, 81% of them found once; the top ten carry under 2.5%. The receptor's source is a woman aged 25 to 39 in good health and CMV-seronegative. Sequencing was carried out using PBMCs.

Here the CDR3 reads CSVAPGVSTDTQYF. The CDR3 bases are TGCAGCGTTGCGCCGGGGGTTAGCACAGATACGCAGTATTTT. The J gene is TRBJ2-3, the V gene TRBV29-1; TRBD2 is a possible D gene (6 bases). This CDR3 has 14 residues. Trimming stripped 4 bases from V and 0 bases from J, with 11 bases between. The germline V gene encodes CDR1 SQVTM and CDR2 ANQGSEA.